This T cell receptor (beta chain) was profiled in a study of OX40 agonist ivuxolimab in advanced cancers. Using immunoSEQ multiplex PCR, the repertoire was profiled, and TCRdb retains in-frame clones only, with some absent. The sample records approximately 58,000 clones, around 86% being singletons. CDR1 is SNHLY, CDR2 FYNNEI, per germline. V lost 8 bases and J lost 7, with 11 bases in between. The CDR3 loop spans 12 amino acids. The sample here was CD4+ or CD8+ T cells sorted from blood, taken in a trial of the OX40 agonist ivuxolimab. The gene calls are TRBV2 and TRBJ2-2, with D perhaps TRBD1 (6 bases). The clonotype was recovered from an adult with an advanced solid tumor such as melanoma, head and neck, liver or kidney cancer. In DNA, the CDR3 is TGTGCCAGCCAACCGACAGGCGGGGAGCTGTTTTTT. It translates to CASQPTGGELFF.